The next 3 T cell receptor beta chains were all read from a single sample in a study of T-cell memory formation after mild COVID-19. MiXCR, run by TCRdb on the 5' RACE reads, gives a single entry per CDR3 protein. The sample has 150,000 to 200,000 distinct CDR3 sequences, roughly 31% seen once. Sequencing was carried out using PBMCs or a T cell subset sorted from them (not recorded which). These receptors were taken from an adult woman who had mild COVID-19 (a few samples of this study predate the infection). Cell type and time point are not known.

The chain recombines TRBV7-9 with TRBJ2-7, with no clear D. There are 14 residues in the CDR3. The germline V and J ends were trimmed by 0 bases and 6 bases, with 12 bases remaining between them. Germline V CDR1 and CDR2: SEHNR, FQNEAQ (reference sequence). CDR3 nucleotide sequence: TGTGCCAGCAGCTTAGCGCAAAAGGGCCCCGAGCAGTACTTC. Translation: CASSLAQKGPEQYF.

The chain recombines TRBV6-5 with TRBJ1-1; D may be TRBD1 (5 bases). Germline CDR1 MNHEY, CDR2 SVGAGI. Trimming removed 1 base from V and 7 bases from J, with 7 bases in between. The CDR3 runs 12 residues. The CDR3 sequence: CASSYWGGEAFF. The CDR3 nucleotides are TGTGCCAGCAGTTACTGGGGCGGTGAAGCTTTCTTT.

This chain connects TRBV30 to TRBJ2-7; D might be TRBD1 (5 bases). The CDR3 runs to 14 residues. V was clipped by 3 bases and J by 2 bases, with 14 bases between them. Germline V gene lookup returns CDR1 GTSNPN and CDR2 SVGIG (reference sequence). The CDR3 is CAWRSRGRTYEQYF. CDR3 bases: TGTGCCTGGAGGAGTAGGGGAAGGACCTACGAGCAGTACTTC.